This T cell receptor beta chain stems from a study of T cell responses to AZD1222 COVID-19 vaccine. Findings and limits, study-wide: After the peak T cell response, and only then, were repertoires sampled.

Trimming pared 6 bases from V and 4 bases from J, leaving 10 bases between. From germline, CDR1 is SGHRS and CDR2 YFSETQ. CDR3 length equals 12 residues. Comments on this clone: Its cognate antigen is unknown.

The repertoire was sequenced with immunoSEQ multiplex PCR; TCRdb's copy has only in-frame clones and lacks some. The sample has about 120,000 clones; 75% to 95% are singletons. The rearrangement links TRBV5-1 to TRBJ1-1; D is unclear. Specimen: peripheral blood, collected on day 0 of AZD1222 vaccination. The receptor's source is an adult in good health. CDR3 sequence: CASTRGGTEAFF. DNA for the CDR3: TGCGCCAGCACAAGAGGAGGCACTGAAGCTTTCTTT.